Below, 28 T cell receptor beta chains from the same sample are listed, as sequenced in a study of T cells after yellow fever vaccination. TCRdb processed the 5' RACE reads anew with MiXCR; each CDR3 protein has one entry. The table shows 250,000 to 300,000 distinct CDR3 sequences, with around 13% occurring only once. The input for sequencing was CD4+ T cells sorted from PBMCs, taken 45 days after the yellow fever booster vaccination. The source of these receptors is a man aged 25 to 45 who received the YFV17D yellow fever vaccine.

The V and J genes are TRBV6-5 and TRBJ2-5; no firm D call. V lost 0 bases and J 0 bases, leaving 2 bases between the germline ends. CDR3 length: 13 residues. Germline assignment: CDR1 MNHEY and CDR2 SVGAGI. CDR3 coding DNA: TGTGCCAGCAGTTACTCGAACCAAGAGACCCAGTACTTC. It specifies CASSYSNQETQYF.

This clonotype was observed many times. The chain uses TRBV2 and TRBJ2-1, with TRBD1 matching over 8 bases. The V segment lost 7 bases and the J segment 4 bases; nucleotides outside the gene matches: 6. The V gene's germline CDR1 is SNHLY and CDR2 FYNNEI. The CDR3 sequence is 14 residues long. CDR3 nucleotide sequence: TGTGCCAGCAAACCGGGACAGGTGTACAATGAGCAGTTCTTC. This encodes CASKPGQVYNEQFF.

With respect to this clonotype: Germline is not matched at one junction end, which may reflect a read error. V gene TRBV7-7 combines with J gene TRBJ2-1; 10 bases agree with TRBD2. CDR1 is SSHAT, CDR2 FNYEAQ, per germline (reference sequence). The CDR3 loop spans 14 amino acids. The CDR3 loop reads CASSLSGRVNEQFF. In nucleotides, the CDR3 is TGTGCTAGCAGCTTAAGCGGGAGGGTCAATGAGCAGTTCTTC.

The CDR3, as DNA: TGCGCCAGCAGCACGGAGAACACCGGGGAGCTGTTTTTT. Amino acids: CASSTENTGELFF. J is TRBJ2-2 and V is TRBV5-1, with D uncertain. V dropped 4 bases and J dropped 1 base, with 5 bases sitting between them. Germline-derived CDR1 and CDR2 are SGHRS and YFSETQ. This CDR3 is 13 amino acids long.

This clonotype has more than one count but fewer than ten. The chain uses TRBV6-5 and TRBJ2-5; D may be TRBD1 or TRBD2 (5 bases each). This CDR3 contains 14 residues. Between the trimmed V and J ends, which lost 0 bases and 5 bases, there was a span of 10 bases. The germline gives CDR1 MNHEY, CDR2 SVGAGI. CDR3 protein: CASSYSGPPETQYF. The CDR3 DNA is TGTGCCAGCAGTTACTCGGGACCCCCTGAGACCCAGTACTTC.

The chain has TRBV7-9 and TRBJ2-7; maybe TRBD2 (5 bases). V was shortened by 2 bases and J by 2 bases, with 7 bases between the two germline ends. Germline CDR1 reads SEHNR; CDR2 reads FQNEAQ (reference sequence). CDR3 length equals 13 residues. The CDR3: CASSLRETYEQYF. CDR3 sequence (DNA): TGTGCCAGCAGCTTACGGGAAACCTACGAGCAGTACTTC.

This clonotype was seen a handful of times. The V gene is TRBV7-2, the J gene TRBJ1-2; D call uncertain. V was trimmed by 0 bases and J by 6 bases, leaving 8 bases between them. This CDR3 is built from 13 residues. CDR1 is SGHTA, CDR2 FQGNSA, per germline. CDR3 sequence: CASSLAAVNGYTF. The CDR3 nucleotides read TGTGCCAGCAGCTTAGCGGCAGTCAATGGCTACACCTTC.

This clonotype was detected many times. The chain joins TRBV12-3 or TRBV12-4 to TRBJ2-3; 10 bases are shared with TRBD2. V was clipped by 7 bases and J by 8 bases; unmatched bases: 6. The CDR3 is made up of 13 amino acids. CDR3 residues: CASIASGSSTQYF. CDR3 DNA sequence: TGTGCCAGCATCGCTAGCGGGAGTAGTACGCAGTATTTT.

This chain links TRBV18 with TRBJ2-7; the match to TRBD2 covers 14 bases. The CDR3 is 16 residues long. Germline V gene sequence: CDR1 KGHSH, CDR2 LQKENI. Trimming took 6 bases from V and 0 from J; bases not matched to a gene: 4. Written as DNA, the CDR3 is TGTGCCAGCTCGTTGGGACTAGCGGGAGCCTCCTACGAGCAGTACTTC. It is translated as CASSLGLAGASYEQYF.

V and J are TRBV21-1 and TRBJ2-1; the table's TRBD2 call for D was not verified on the DNA. TRBV21-1 is noted as a pseudogene. The CDR3 consists of 15 residues. CDR3 in amino acids: CASSKSLAGAEEQFF. In DNA, the CDR3 is TGTGCCAGCAGCAAGTCCCTAGCGGGCGCCGAGGAGCAGTTCTTC.

This clonotype has a handful of counts. V usage is TRBV7-9 and J usage is TRBJ1-2; a possible D gene is TRBD1 (6 bases). The CDR3 is made up of 16 amino acids. V lost 1 base and J lost 7, with 19 bases in between. Germline CDR1 is SEHNR and CDR2 is FQNEAQ (reference sequence). In DNA form, the CDR3 reads TGTGCCAGCAGCTTAGGTGGAGGGGACACGGGAATTGGCTACACCTTC. Translating it yields CASSLGGGDTGIGYTF.

This clonotype appeared many times. The chain links TRBV2 to TRBJ2-1, with TRBD2 matching over 11 bases. Germline assignment: CDR1 SNHLY and CDR2 FYNNEI. V lost 7 bases and J lost 10; bases outside the gene matches: 12. The CDR3 loop spans 15 amino acids. CDR3: CASNLGLAGGGEQFF. The CDR3 region has the DNA TGTGCCAGCAACCTTGGGCTAGCGGGAGGTGGGGAGCAGTTCTTC.

The chain couples TRBV5-4 to TRBJ2-3; TRBD2 aligns across 13 bases. CDR1 is SGHNT, CDR2 YYREEE, per germline (reference sequence). This CDR3 is 16 amino acids long. V was pared by 6 bases and J by 6 bases, with 10 bases of the junction left unmatched. The CDR3 sequence: CASTPGTSGRADTQYF. The CDR3 DNA follows: TGTGCCAGCACCCCCGGCACTAGCGGGAGGGCGGATACGCAGTATTTT.

This clonotype has just one count. The chain couples TRBV20-1 to TRBJ1-1; 7 nucleotides align to TRBD1. CDR3 size: 15 residues. The V gene end was trimmed by 5 bases and the J gene end by 0 bases; junction bases not matched to a gene: 9. Per the germline V gene, CDR1 is DFQATT and CDR2 is SNEGSKA (reference sequence). The CDR3 bases are TGCAGTGCTCGCCAAAGGGGGCGGTTGAACACTGAAGCTTTCTTT. Amino acids: CSARQRGRLNTEAFF.

The chain employs TRBV20-1 and TRBJ1-2, with D unresolved. The germline V gene has CDR1 DFQATT and CDR2 SNEGSKA (reference sequence). CDR3 length: 12 amino acids. Trimming cost V 4 bases and J 2 bases, with 8 bases left between them. The CDR3 sequence is CSAKGRNYGYTF. CDR3 DNA sequence: TGCAGTGCTAAAGGACGGAACTATGGCTACACCTTC.

Notes on this clonotype: Germline is not matched at one junction end, which may reflect a read error. The chain employs TRBV28 and TRBJ2-7; D may be TRBD1 or TRBD2 (5 bases each). Germline V gene sequence: CDR1 MDHEN, CDR2 SYDVKM. This CDR3 region has 11 residues. The CDR3 region has the DNA TGTGCCAGCAGTTTCAAAGAGGGGATGGACTTC. As protein: CASSFKEGMDF.

J is TRBJ2-1 and V is TRBV7-2; no definite D call. The CDR3 is 13 residues long. Germline-derived CDR1 and CDR2 are SGHTA and FQGNSA. V was cut by 2 bases and J by 5 bases, with 7 bases left in between. CDR3 coding DNA: TGTGCCAGCAGCTTAAGCTACCACAATGAGCAGTTCTTC. It translates to CASSLSYHNEQFF.

V gene TRBV6-5 combines with J gene TRBJ2-5, with a weak D call TRBD2 (5 bases). Germline lookup yields CDR1 MNHEY and CDR2 SVGAGI. V gave up 0 bases and J gave up 5 bases, with 10 bases separating them. The CDR3 totals 14 residues. DNA for the CDR3: TGTGCCAGCAGTTACTCATTCACGGGGGAGACCCAGTACTTC. Protein product: CASSYSFTGETQYF.

The CDR3 bases are TGTGCCAGCAGCTCAGTTGTCGGGGAGCTGTTTTTT. This translates into CASSSVVGELFF. V usage is TRBV6-5 and J usage is TRBJ2-2; D uncertain. Germline CDR1 is MNHEY and CDR2 is SVGAGI. The ends were cut back, 6 bases at V and 7 bases at J, with 9 bases in the middle. This CDR3 region has 12 residues.

This clonotype was counted between two and nine times. V and J are TRBV20-1 and TRBJ2-7, with TRBD2 matching 8 bases. J gave up 5 bases and V 5 bases, and 5 bases lay outside the gene matches. Germline V gene lookup returns CDR1 DFQATT and CDR2 SNEGSKA (reference sequence). The CDR3 extends over 12 amino acids. In DNA form, the CDR3 reads TGCAGTGCTCAAAGCGGGGGTCACGAGCAGTACTTC. Translating it yields CSAQSGGHEQYF.

The rearrangement uses TRBV24-1 and TRBJ2-2, with 8 positions matching TRBD1. With V trimmed by 9 bases and J by 3 bases, 5 bases remained unmatched. Germline values: CDR1 KGHDR, CDR2 SFDVKD. The CDR3 extends over 14 amino acids. CDR3 sequence: CATGGQGDTGELFF. CDR3 DNA sequence: TGTGCCACCGGAGGACAGGGAGACACCGGGGAGCTGTTTTTT.

This clonotype was counted between two and nine times. The rearrangement uses TRBV5-1 and TRBJ2-5; D is uncertain. Trimming removed 4 bases from V and 0 bases from J, with 10 bases in between. The germline V gene encodes CDR1 SGHRS and CDR2 YFSETQ. The CDR3 has 14 residues. This CDR3 is CASSKETDQETQYF. In nucleotides, the CDR3 is TGCGCCAGCAGCAAAGAGACGGACCAAGAGACCCAGTACTTC.

This clonotype occurred a few times. This chain uses TRBV28 with TRBJ2-3; weak D call: TRBD2 (5 bases). Germline V gene sequence: CDR1 MDHEN, CDR2 SYDVKM. V dropped 6 bases and J dropped 0 bases, with 19 bases sitting between them. CDR3 length: 17 residues. The CDR3 reads CASSLPQDRGSTDTQYF. The DNA for the CDR3 is TGTGCCAGCAGCCTACCCCAGGACCGAGGGAGCACAGATACGCAGTATTTT.

At least ten counts were recorded for this clonotype. This rearrangement joins TRBV28 to TRBJ2-1; 13 bases agree with TRBD2. Germline CDR1 is MDHEN and CDR2 is SYDVKM. CDR3 length equals 19 residues. J was trimmed by 8 bases and V by 8 bases; bases with no gene match: 21. The CDR3 DNA sequence: TGTGCCAGCGTTGGGGCAGTCCCAATACTAGCGGGAGGGTGGGATGAGCAGTTCTTC. The encoded protein is CASVGAVPILAGGWDEQFF.

There are a few counts of this clonotype. This rearrangement joins TRBV20-1 to TRBJ2-3; D possibly corresponds to TRBD2 (5 bases). V was cut by 6 bases and J by 0 bases, with 10 bases left in between. Germline loops: CDR1 DFQATT, CDR2 SNEGSKA (reference sequence). The CDR3 covers 13 residues. The CDR3 protein is CSATGDSTDTQYF. As DNA, the CDR3 is TGCAGTGCAACCGGGGATAGCACAGATACGCAGTATTTT.

This clonotype has more than one count but fewer than ten. V gene TRBV20-1 combines with J gene TRBJ2-1; D is undetermined. Per the germline V gene, CDR1 is DFQATT and CDR2 is SNEGSKA (reference sequence). The V gene lost 0 bases and the J gene lost 9 bases, with 15 bases spanning the gap. The CDR3 is made up of 14 amino acids. As DNA, the CDR3 is TGCAGTGCTAGAGACCCGGCTGGATGGGGTGAGCAGTTCTTC. Its protein product is CSARDPAGWGEQFF.

This clonotype occurred a few times. This chain connects TRBV5-1 to TRBJ2-1, with D possibly matching TRBD2 (5 bases). Trimming shortened V by 4 bases and J by 8 bases, and 19 bases separated the two germline ends. Germline assignment: CDR1 SGHRS and CDR2 YFSETQ. The CDR3 covers 15 residues. The CDR3 loop reads CASSLRVRAQDEQFF. The CDR3 region has the DNA TGCGCCAGCAGCCTGCGGGTGCGGGCCCAGGATGAGCAGTTCTTC.

This clonotype has a handful of counts. This chain connects TRBV28 to TRBJ2-5; possibly TRBD1 or TRBD2 for D (5 bases each). CDR1 and CDR2 (germline): MDHEN, SYDVKM. Trimming stripped 8 bases from V and 4 bases from J, with 20 bases between. The CDR3 is 15 amino acids. The chain's CDR3 is CASATPGSMGETQYF. CDR3 DNA: TGTGCCAGCGCTACGCCAGGGAGTATGGGAGAGACCCAGTACTTC.